Listed below are T cell receptor beta chains from one sample, sequenced in a study of OX40 agonist ivuxolimab in advanced cancers. The assay was immunoSEQ multiplex PCR, and TCRdb's table has in-frame clones only and misses some. This sample has about 59,000 clones; roughly 90% occur once, and the top ten carry roughly 13%. The starting material was CD4+ or CD8+ T cells sorted from blood, obtained in a trial of the OX40 agonist ivuxolimab. All receptors derive from an adult with an advanced solid tumor such as melanoma, head and neck, liver or kidney cancer. CDR3s include the opening cysteine and the closing phenylalanine or tryptophan. The order of the fields is CDR3 length, clone size, V gene, J gene, D gene, CDR3 protein, CDR3 DNA. The D gene is left open where the match is weak. Clone size is given for some rows only: seen once, a few or many times, or a class if the clone is expanded.

>17|.|TRBV10-1|TRBJ2-2|TRBD1
CASSEGTATLNTGELFF
TGCGCCAGCAGTGAGGGGACAGCAACTCTGAACACCGGGGAGCTGTTTTTT
>16|.|TRBV5-5|TRBJ2-1|.
CASSTGHGPQYNEQFF
TGTGCCAGCAGCACAGGACACGGCCCCCAATACAATGAGCAGTTCTTC
>15|.|TRBV11-2|TRBJ2-1|TRBD2
CASSFSGSHYNEQFF
TGTGCCAGCAGCTTCAGCGGGAGCCACTACAATGAGCAGTTCTTC
>16|once|TRBV6-6|TRBJ2-6|.
CASSLATRMGANVLTF
TGTGCCAGCAGTCTAGCTACGCGAATGGGGGCCAACGTCCTGACTTTC
>15|.|TRBV27|TRBJ2-6|TRBD1
CASSPTGNGANVLTF
TGTGCCAGCAGTCCGACAGGGAACGGGGCCAACGTCCTGACTTTC
>16|.|TRBV15|TRBJ2-1|TRBD2
CATSSNAGGSYNEQFF
TGTGCCACCAGCAGCAACGCGGGGGGTTCCTACAATGAGCAGTTCTTC
>12|.|TRBV19|TRBJ2-2|.
CVSDGHTGELFF
TGTGTCTCGGACGGTCACACCGGGGAGCTGTTTTTT
>18|.|TRBV2|TRBJ2-1|.
CASTVGFAPGFEDDEQFF
TGTGCCAGCACCGTGGGGTTTGCGCCGGGGTTCGAAGACGATGAGCAGTTCTTC
>14|.|TRBV7-9|TRBJ1-2|.
CASSHRDAPYGYTF
TGTGCCAGCAGCCATCGGGACGCCCCCTATGGCTACACCTTC
>14|.|TRBV6-4|TRBJ1-4|.
CASSAEGSDEKLFF
TGTGCCAGCAGTGCAGAGGGATCGGATGAAAAACTGTTTTTT
>13|.|TRBV4-1|TRBJ1-6|.
CASSQEDPSPLHF
TGCGCCAGCAGCCAAGAGGACCCTTCACCCCTCCACTTT
>13|.|TRBV6-1|TRBJ1-1|.
CASSGLWASEAFF
TGTGCCAGCAGTGGCCTTTGGGCTTCTGAAGCTTTCTTT
>12|once|TRBV7-2|TRBJ1-5|.
CASSWGLQPQHF
TGTGCCAGCAGCTGGGGCTTACAGCCCCAGCATTTT
>14|.|TRBV7-9|TRBJ1-2|.
CASSFSHVGYGYTF
TGTGCCAGCAGCTTTAGCCACGTCGGTTATGGCTACACCTTC
>12|.|TRBV5-4|TRBJ2-1|.
CASSLGQGEQFF
TGTGCCAGCAGCTTGGGTCAGGGTGAGCAGTTCTTC
>16|.|TRBV29-1|TRBJ2-2|TRBD2
CSAILAGAINTGELFF
TGCAGCGCAATACTAGCGGGAGCGATAAACACCGGGGAGCTGTTTTTT
>13|.|TRBV5-6|TRBJ1-2|.
CASSFNTPYGYTF
TGTGCCAGCAGCTTCAATACTCCCTATGGCTACACCTTC
>14|.|TRBV7-6|TRBJ1-4|.
CASSALFPGEKLFF
TGTGCCAGCAGCGCGTTATTTCCCGGGGAAAAACTGTTTTTT
>11|once|TRBV25-1|TRBJ2-7|.
CASSESYEQYF
TGTGCCAGCAGTGAATCTTACGAGCAGTACTTC
>15|.|TRBV7-9|TRBJ2-5|TRBD1
CASSQRQGVQETQYF
TGTGCCAGCAGCCAGCGACAGGGGGTACAAGAGACCCAGTACTTC
>15|.|TRBV5-1|TRBJ2-1|TRBD2
CASSLGLAGGNEQFF
TGCGCCAGCAGCTTGGGACTAGCGGGAGGGAATGAGCAGTTCTTC
>15|.|TRBV6-5|TRBJ2-7|.
CASSSLTGNSYEQYF
TGTGCCAGCAGTTCCCTAACAGGAAACTCCTACGAGCAGTACTTC
>13|.|TRBV4-3|TRBJ2-7|TRBD1
CASSSSGGNEQYF
TGCGCCAGCAGTTCGTCAGGGGGCAACGAGCAGTACTTC
>15|few|TRBV19|TRBJ1-4|.
CASSRGQGPNEKLFF
TGTGCCAGTAGTAGGGGGCAGGGCCCGAATGAAAAACTGTTTTTT